Below, 21 T cell receptor beta chains from the same sample are listed, as sequenced in a study of T cell repertoires in cytomegalovirus infection. TCRdb recomputed calls from the reads with MiXCR, one row per CDR3 protein. The sample includes about 440,000 distinct CDR3 sequences, roughly 31% of them seen just once. Sample: PBMCs. These receptors were obtained from a human donor in good health (CMV status not recorded). Some clones in this sample may be carry-over from other donors' samples.

A few counts support this clonotype. Written as DNA, the CDR3 is TGTGCCAGCAGCTTAGCTACAGGGGACTATAATTCACCCCTCCACTTT. Protein: CASSLATGDYNSPLHF. The chain combines TRBV7-2 with TRBJ1-6; 7 bases agree with TRBD1. Germline-derived CDR1 and CDR2 are SGHTA and FQGNSA. The CDR3 sequence is 16 residues long. Unmatched junction bases numbered 2, after V lost 0 bases and J lost 3 bases.

The table lists this clonotype with many counts. This chain links TRBV19 with TRBJ1-2; the match to TRBD1 covers 7 bases. CDR1 and CDR2 from the germline V gene are LNHDA and SQIVND (reference sequence). This CDR3 is 14 amino acids long. Unmatched junction bases numbered 3, after V lost 5 bases and J lost 0 bases. This chain's CDR3 is CASSGDRANYGYTF. The CDR3 DNA sequence: TGTGCCAGTAGTGGGGACAGAGCTAACTATGGCTACACCTTC.

In its sample, this clonotype was seen a few times. The chain recombines TRBV6-5 with TRBJ1-6, with a tentative D call TRBD1 (5 bases). The CDR3 has 16 amino acids. The V gene's germline CDR1 is MNHEY and CDR2 SVGAGI. The germline V and J ends were trimmed by 2 bases and 2 bases, with 10 bases remaining between them. CDR3 protein: CASSYGGGTYNSPLHF. The CDR3 nucleotides read TGTGCCAGCAGTTACGGCGGGGGGACCTATAATTCACCCCTCCACTTT.

This clonotype turned up a few times. The J gene is TRBJ2-1, the V gene TRBV30, with 8 bases identical to TRBD2. The CDR3 is 16 amino acids. Germline V gives CDR1 GTSNPN, CDR2 SVGIG (reference sequence). V trimming: 0 bases; J trimming: 2 bases; junction bases outside the gene matches: 6. CDR3 protein: CAWSVRGGGTYNEQFF. In DNA, the CDR3 is TGTGCCTGGAGTGTACGTGGCGGGGGGACCTACAATGAGCAGTTCTTC.

This clonotype was detected ten times or more. The gene calls are TRBV7-9 and TRBJ1-6; D not resolved. Germline values: CDR1 SEHNR, CDR2 FQNEAQ (reference sequence). The CDR3 sequence is 12 residues long. The V gene lost 3 bases and the J gene lost 6 bases, with 3 bases spanning the gap. CDR3 nucleotide sequence: TGTGCCAGCAGCTTCACTAATTCACCCCTCCACTTT. Its protein is CASSFTNSPLHF.

V is TRBV14 and J is TRBJ2-7; TRBD1 aligns across 9 bases. The CDR3 spans 17 residues. The J segment lost 5 bases and the V segment lost 2 bases, leaving 13 bases of the junction unmatched. Germline loops: CDR1 SGHDN, CDR2 FVKESK. Written as DNA, the CDR3 is TGTGCCAGCAGCCAAATAATACCGGGACAGGGCTCTCACGAGCAGTACTTC. As protein: CASSQIIPGQGSHEQYF.

In regard to this clonotype: At one of its ends the junction is not consistent with the germline gene, which may arise from a read error. V is TRBV12-3 or TRBV12-4 and J is TRBJ1-5; 7 bases agree with TRBD1. The CDR3 loop spans 16 amino acids. Written as DNA, the CDR3 is TGTGCCAGCAGTTTAGAAAGAGGGGGCGGGAATCAGACCCAGCATTTT. Translating gives CASSLERGGGNQTQHF.

This clonotype has a count of ten or more. The rearrangement joins TRBV7-2 to TRBJ2-7; D possibly corresponds to TRBD1 (5 bases). The CDR3 spans 14 residues. Germline V CDR1 and CDR2: SGHTA, FQGNSA. Trimming left V 2 bases short and J 5 bases short, with 13 bases between. This chain's CDR3 is CASSLTQGVNEQYF. CDR3 in DNA: TGTGCCAGCAGCTTAACCCAGGGCGTAAACGAGCAGTACTTC.

The rearrangement links TRBV27 to TRBJ2-1; 10 bases match TRBD1. Per germline, CDR1 MNHEY and CDR2 SMNVEV (reference sequence). Trimming took 7 bases from V and 3 from J; bases not matched to a gene: 18. The CDR3 covers 19 residues. The CDR3 reads CASIPWGDRGPQYYNEQFF. For the CDR3, the DNA is TGTGCCAGCATCCCATGGGGGGACAGGGGTCCCCAATACTACAATGAGCAGTTCTTC.

The gene calls are TRBV4-2 and TRBJ2-2; D is perhaps TRBD2 (6 bases). The CDR3 totals 17 residues. From germline, CDR1 is LGHNA and CDR2 YNFKEQ. Trimming took 8 bases from V and 0 from J, leaving 19 bases between them. The CDR3 reads CASRSRGTDTNTGELFF. In DNA form, the CDR3 reads TGTGCCAGCCGATCCCGGGGGACGGATACGAACACCGGGGAGCTGTTTTTT.

In this sample, this clonotype turned up many times. The V call is TRBV7-8, the J call TRBJ2-5; 7 bases are a match to TRBD2. Germline-derived CDR1 and CDR2 are SGHVS and FQNEAQ. Trimming removed 4 bases from V and 5 bases from J; junction bases left unmatched: 10. CDR3 size: 15 residues. CDR3 DNA: TGTGCCAGCAGCTCCCGGACTAGTCTGTCGGAGACCCAGTACTTC. Translating gives CASSSRTSLSETQYF.

The chain combines TRBV7-3 with TRBJ2-1; a weak D match, TRBD2 (5 bases). The CDR3 totals 15 residues. V was cut by 4 bases and J by 10 bases, with 20 bases left in between. Germline V CDR1 and CDR2: SGHTA, FQGTGA. The CDR3 bases are TGTGCCAGCAGCTCCTACCCGGGAATTCCCAAGGAGCAGTTCTTC. Its protein is CASSSYPGIPKEQFF.

This clonotype was counted a few times. The chain carries TRBV5-6 and TRBJ1-3; D unresolved. CDR3 length equals 15 residues. Germline CDR1 SGHDT, CDR2 YYEEEE. Trimming took 4 bases from V and 0 from J, leaving 11 bases between them. The CDR3 DNA follows: TGTGCCAGCAGCCTTACAAGCCCCTCTGGAAACACCATATATTTT. This translates into CASSLTSPSGNTIYF.

This chain links TRBV6-2 or TRBV6-3 with TRBJ2-4; D gene ambiguous. Germline values: CDR1 MNHEY, CDR2 SVGEGT. The CDR3 covers 15 residues. Trimming took off 7 bases at V and 0 bases at J, with 13 bases between the two ends. CDR3 sequence: CASTKGDLAKNIQYF. The CDR3 bases are TGTGCCAGCACCAAGGGTGATCTAGCCAAAAACATTCAGTACTTC.

This clonotype was found many times. This chain connects TRBV7-2 to TRBJ2-3; tentative D call: TRBD1 (6 bases). Germline V lookup: CDR1 SGHTA, CDR2 FQGNSA. V was clipped by 4 bases and J by 1 base, with 12 bases between them. This CDR3 is 15 amino acids long. In DNA form, the CDR3 reads TGTGCCAGCAGCTCTACAGGGTTGGGCACAGATACGCAGTATTTT. It yields the protein CASSSTGLGTDTQYF.

This clonotype was detected only a few times. J is TRBJ2-1 and V is TRBV7-3, with 10 nucleotides matching TRBD2. The CDR3 contains 17 residues. The trim removed 5 bases at V and 6 bases at J, leaving 13 bases unmatched. Germline CDR1 is SGHTA and CDR2 is FQGTGA. The CDR3 loop is CASSGGASGGGFNEQFF. CDR3 coding DNA: TGTGCCAGCAGCGGGGGGGCTAGCGGGGGAGGATTCAATGAGCAGTTCTTC.

In this sample, this clonotype turned up many times. The chain carries TRBV6-1 and TRBJ2-2, with D maybe TRBD2 (5 bases). The ends were cut back, 1 base at V and 6 bases at J, with 9 bases in the middle. Germline CDR1 reads MNHNS; CDR2 reads SASEGT. The CDR3 extends over 14 amino acids. The CDR3 sequence is CASSEGSGSGELFF. CDR3 in DNA: TGTGCCAGCAGTGAAGGGTCGGGGTCCGGGGAGCTGTTTTTT.

This chain joins TRBV20-1 and TRBJ1-1, with a tentative D call TRBD1 (5 bases). Trimming stripped 0 bases from V and 3 bases from J, with 11 bases between. Germline lookup yields CDR1 DFQATT and CDR2 SNEGSKA (reference sequence). The CDR3 totals 14 residues. For the CDR3, the DNA is TGCAGTGCTAGAGATGGCAGGGCTTACACTGAAGCTTTCTTT. This sequence encodes CSARDGRAYTEAFF.

This clonotype showed up many times. The chain is built from TRBV7-8 and TRBJ2-7; D is unresolved. Trimming removed 1 base at V and 0 bases at J, with 10 bases between. The CDR3 has 15 amino acids. CDR1 SGHVS and CDR2 FQNEAQ come from the germline V gene. The CDR3 sequence: CASSLDPSSSYEQYF. The CDR3 DNA reads TGTGCCAGCAGCTTAGACCCTTCCAGCTCCTACGAGCAGTACTTC.

This clonotype occurred once. The J gene is TRBJ2-7, the V gene TRBV3-1; the D is unclear. This CDR3 contains 14 residues. V was pared by 0 bases and J by 2 bases, with 8 bases between. Germline CDR1 LGHDT, CDR2 YNNKEL (reference sequence). The CDR3, as DNA: TGTGCCAGCAGCCAAGAACTGTCGCCCTACGAGCAGTACTTC. Translation gives CASSQELSPYEQYF.

This clonotype has a handful of counts. The gene calls are TRBV6-2 or TRBV6-3 and TRBJ1-1; TRBD1 might be the D (6 bases). The CDR3 is made up of 14 amino acids. The V end was cut by 3 bases, the J end by 0 bases, with 8 bases between. The V gene's germline CDR1 is MNHEY and CDR2 SVGEGT. The CDR3 here is CASSYAGVNTEAFF. DNA for the CDR3: TGTGCCAGCAGTTATGCAGGGGTGAACACTGAAGCTTTCTTT.